This T cell receptor (beta chain) came from a study of neurological immune-mediated disorders. From germline, CDR1 is KGHSH and CDR2 LQKENI. Deletions cut 4 bases from V and 5 bases from J, with 10 bases between. The CDR3 contains 13 residues. TCRdb analysed the 5' RACE reads with MiXCR anew, one entry per CDR3 protein. Of roughly 59,000 distinct CDR3 sequences in the sample, roughly 5.6% were seen once. This chain links TRBV18 with TRBJ2-3; no clear D. The sample comprised PBMCs. The TCR comes from a human donor with multiple sclerosis. The donor label of this sample is uncertain. The CDR3 DNA is TGTGCCAGCTCACTGACGTCCGGAGATACGCAGTATTTT. This codes for CASSLTSGDTQYF.